The clone carrying this TCR beta chain was counted a few times. Authors' analysis steps: The authors estimated nucleated cell counts from reference gene primer amplification. Using immunoSEQ multiplex PCR, the repertoire was profiled, and TCRdb retains in-frame clones only, with some absent. Clone size and the V and J calls come from that table; the DNA yielded D and trimming. The data hold about 150,000 clones, with about 80% observed a single time. This sample was taken from a study of blood T cell repertoires in COVID-19. Overall study: Whether acute or convalescent, the COVID-19 samples came from the United States, Italy and Spain. PBMCs, B-cell-depleted T cells, or T cells provided the cDNA or gDNA that made up the material.

This CDR3 is 13 amino acids long. The germline V gene encodes CDR1 SNHLY and CDR2 FYNNEI. V gave up 4 bases and J gave up 8 bases, with 12 bases separating them. The TCR originated in a man aged 60 to 69 with acute or convalescent COVID-19. The sample comprised peripheral blood. This chain uses TRBV2 with TRBJ2-1, with D perhaps matching TRBD1 (6 bases). In DNA, the CDR3 is TGTGCCAGCAGTGTTAGGGGGAACGATGAGCAGTTCTTC. This encodes CASSVRGNDEQFF. Drawing the rest from reference TRBV2 and TRBJ2-1, the complete variable domain is EPEVTQTPSHQVTQMGQEVILRCVPISNHLYFYWYRQILGQKVEFLVSFYNNEISEKSEIFDDQFSVERPDGSNFTLKIRSTKLEDSAMYFCASSVRGNDEQFFGPGTRLTVL.